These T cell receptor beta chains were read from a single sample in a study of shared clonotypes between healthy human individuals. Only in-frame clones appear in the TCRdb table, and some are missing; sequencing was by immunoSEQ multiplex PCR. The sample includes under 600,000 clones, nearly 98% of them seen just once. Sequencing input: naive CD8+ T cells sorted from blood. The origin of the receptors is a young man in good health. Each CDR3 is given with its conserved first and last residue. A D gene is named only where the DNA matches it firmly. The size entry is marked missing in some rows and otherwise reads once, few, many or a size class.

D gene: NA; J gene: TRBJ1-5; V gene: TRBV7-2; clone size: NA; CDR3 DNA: TGTGCCAGCAGCGCACATCTGGGGGGCCTCCCGGGCAGCAATCAGCCCCAGCATTTT; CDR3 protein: CASSAHLGGLPGSNQPQHF
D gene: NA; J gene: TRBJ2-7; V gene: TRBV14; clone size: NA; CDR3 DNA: TGTGCCAGCAGCCAAGTCTTATCTCCCTACGAGCAGTACTTC; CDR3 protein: CASSQVLSPYEQYF
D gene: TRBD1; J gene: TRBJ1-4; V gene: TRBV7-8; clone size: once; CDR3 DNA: TGTGCCAGCAGCTTACCAAGGGGACAGGTTCTACGGGAAAAACTGTTTTTT; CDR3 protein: CASSLPRGQVLREKLFF
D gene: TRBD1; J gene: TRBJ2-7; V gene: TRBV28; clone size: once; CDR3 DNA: TGTGCCAGCAGTAAGACAGGGGGCTACGAGCAGTACTTC; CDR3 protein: CASSKTGGYEQYF
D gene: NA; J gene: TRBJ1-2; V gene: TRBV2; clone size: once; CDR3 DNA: TGTGCCAGCAGTGATCGCTTCAGGGGCAACTATGGCTACACCTTC; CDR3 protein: CASSDRFRGNYGYTF
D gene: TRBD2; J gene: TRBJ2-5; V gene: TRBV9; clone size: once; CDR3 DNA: TGTGCCAGCAGCGGAGGACTAGCGGGAGGGGACCAAGAGACCCAGTACTTC; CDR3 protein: CASSGGLAGGDQETQYF
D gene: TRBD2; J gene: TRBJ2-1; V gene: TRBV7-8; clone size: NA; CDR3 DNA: TGTGCCAGCAGCCCCTCTAGCGGGAGTGCCCCATACAATGAGCAGTTCTTC; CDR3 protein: CASSPSSGSAPYNEQFF
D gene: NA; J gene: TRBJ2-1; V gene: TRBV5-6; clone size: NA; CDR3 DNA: TGTGCCAGCAGCATCGCAGGGGTGGGGTACAATGAGCAGTTCTTC; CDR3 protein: CASSIAGVGYNEQFF
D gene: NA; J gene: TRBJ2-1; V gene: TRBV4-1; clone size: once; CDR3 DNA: TGCGCCAGCAGCCCTGTCGGCGGCTACAATGAGCAGTTCTTC; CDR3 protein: CASSPVGGYNEQFF
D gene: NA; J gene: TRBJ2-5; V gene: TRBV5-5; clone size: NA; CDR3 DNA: TGTGCCAGCAGCTTGGCCCCGGACAGACATTCCCAAGAGACCCAGTACTTC; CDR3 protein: CASSLAPDRHSQETQYF
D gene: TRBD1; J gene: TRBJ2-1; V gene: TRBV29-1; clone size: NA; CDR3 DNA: TGCAGCGTACGCCCCCGACAGGGGGCGAATGAGCAGTTCTTC; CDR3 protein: CSVRPRQGANEQFF
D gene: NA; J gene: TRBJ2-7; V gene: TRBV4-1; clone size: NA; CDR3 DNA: TGCGCCAGCAGCCAAGATCGGGAGCAGTACTTC; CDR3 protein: CASSQDREQYF
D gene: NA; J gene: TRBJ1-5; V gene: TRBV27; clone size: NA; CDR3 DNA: TGTGCCAGCAGTTACACTCATAGCAATCAGCCCCAGCATTTT; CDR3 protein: CASSYTHSNQPQHF
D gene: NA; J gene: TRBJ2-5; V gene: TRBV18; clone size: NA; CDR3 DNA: TGTGCCAGCTCACCTGGCGGTACGGAGACCCAGTACTTC; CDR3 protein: CASSPGGTETQYF
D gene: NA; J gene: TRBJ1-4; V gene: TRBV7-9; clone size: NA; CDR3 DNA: TGTGCCAGCAGCGCTGACAGGTTGGGGGAAAAACTGTTTTTT; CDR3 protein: CASSADRLGEKLFF
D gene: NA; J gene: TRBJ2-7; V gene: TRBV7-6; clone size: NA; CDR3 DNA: TGTGCCAGCAGCTTAGCGCCGGGAGACGAGCAGTACTTC; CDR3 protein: CASSLAPGDEQYF
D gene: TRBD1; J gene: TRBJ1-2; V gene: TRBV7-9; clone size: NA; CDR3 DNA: TGTGCCAGCAGCCCAAATAGGGGACAGGGGCGAAACCACTATGGCTACACCTTC; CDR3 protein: CASSPNRGQGRNHYGYTF
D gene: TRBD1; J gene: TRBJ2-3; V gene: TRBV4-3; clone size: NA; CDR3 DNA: TGCGCCAGCAGCCAGGGGACAGCCACAGATACGCAGTATTTT; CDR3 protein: CASSQGTATDTQYF
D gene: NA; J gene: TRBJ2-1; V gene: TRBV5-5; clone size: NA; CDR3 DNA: TGTGCCAGCAGCTTGGAGGGCAGGGTGAGCTACAATGAGCAGTTCTTC; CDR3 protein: CASSLEGRVSYNEQFF
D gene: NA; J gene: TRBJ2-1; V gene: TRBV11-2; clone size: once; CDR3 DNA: TGTGCCAGCAGCACAGGTAACAATGAGCAGTTCTTC; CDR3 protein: CASSTGNNEQFF
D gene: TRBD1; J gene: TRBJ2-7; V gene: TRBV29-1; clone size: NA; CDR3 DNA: TGCAGCGCTGGACAGGGGGGCATTTGGAACGAGCAGTACTTC; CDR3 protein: CSAGQGGIWNEQYF
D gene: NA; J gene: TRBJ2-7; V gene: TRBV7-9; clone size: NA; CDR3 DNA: TGTGCCAGCAGCTTAGGTTCCGCGGGGGAGCAGTACTTC; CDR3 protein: CASSLGSAGEQYF
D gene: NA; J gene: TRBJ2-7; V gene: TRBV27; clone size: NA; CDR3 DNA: TGTGCCAGCAGTTTAAACGCCGGACCCTACGAGCAGTACTTC; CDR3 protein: CASSLNAGPYEQYF
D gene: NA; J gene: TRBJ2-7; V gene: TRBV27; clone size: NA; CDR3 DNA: TGTGCCAGCATAGGGCCGCCGGGCGAGCAGTACTTC; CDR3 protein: CASIGPPGEQYF
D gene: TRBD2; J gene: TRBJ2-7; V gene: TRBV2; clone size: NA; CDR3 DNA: TGTGCCAGCAGTGACCCCCTAGCGGGAGGTGGGTCCTACGAGCAGTACTTC; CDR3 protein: CASSDPLAGGGSYEQYF
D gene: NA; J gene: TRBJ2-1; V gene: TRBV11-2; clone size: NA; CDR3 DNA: TGTGCCAGCAGCCCAACCCAACCCAATGAGCAGTTCTTC; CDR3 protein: CASSPTQPNEQFF
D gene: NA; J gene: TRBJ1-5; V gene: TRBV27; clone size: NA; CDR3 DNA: TGTGCCAGCAGTTTAGGCGGCAATAGCAATCAGCCCCAGCATTTT; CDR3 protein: CASSLGGNSNQPQHF